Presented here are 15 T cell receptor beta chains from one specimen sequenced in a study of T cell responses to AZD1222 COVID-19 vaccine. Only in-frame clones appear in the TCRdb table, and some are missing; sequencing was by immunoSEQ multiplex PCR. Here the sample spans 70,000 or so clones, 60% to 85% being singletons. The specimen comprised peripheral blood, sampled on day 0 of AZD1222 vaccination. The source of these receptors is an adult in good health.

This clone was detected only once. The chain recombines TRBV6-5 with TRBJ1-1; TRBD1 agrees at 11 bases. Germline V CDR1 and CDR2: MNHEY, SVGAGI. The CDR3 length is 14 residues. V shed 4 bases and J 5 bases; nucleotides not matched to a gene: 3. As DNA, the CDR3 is TGTGCCAGCAGTTCGGACAGGGGGCAGACTGAAGCTTTCTTT. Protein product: CASSSDRGQTEAFF.

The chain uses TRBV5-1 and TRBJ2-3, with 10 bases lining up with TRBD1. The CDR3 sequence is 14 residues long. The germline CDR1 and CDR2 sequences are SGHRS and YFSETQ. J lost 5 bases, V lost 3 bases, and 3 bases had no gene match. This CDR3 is CASSWDRGGDTQYF. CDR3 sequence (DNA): TGCGCCAGCAGCTGGGACAGGGGCGGAGATACGCAGTATTTT.

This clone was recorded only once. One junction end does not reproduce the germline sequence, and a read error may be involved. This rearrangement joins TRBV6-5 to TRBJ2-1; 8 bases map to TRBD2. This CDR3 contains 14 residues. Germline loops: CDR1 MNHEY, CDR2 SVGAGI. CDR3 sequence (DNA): TGTGCCAGCAGTTACGAGGGACTAGTCCGGCAGGCCATCTTC. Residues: CASSYEGLVRQAIF.

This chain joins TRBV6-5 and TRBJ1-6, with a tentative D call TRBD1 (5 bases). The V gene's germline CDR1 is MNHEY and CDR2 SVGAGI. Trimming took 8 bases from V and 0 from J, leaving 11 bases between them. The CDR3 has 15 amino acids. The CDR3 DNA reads TGTGCCAGCCTCGGAGGGGACTCCTATAATTCACCCCTCCACTTT. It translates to CASLGGDSYNSPLHF.

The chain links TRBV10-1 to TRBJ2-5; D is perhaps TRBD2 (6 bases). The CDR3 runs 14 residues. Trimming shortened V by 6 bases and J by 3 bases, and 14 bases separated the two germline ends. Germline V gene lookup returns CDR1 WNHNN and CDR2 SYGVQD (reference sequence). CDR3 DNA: TGCGCCAGCAGCCCAGATGAGCGGGAAGAGACCCAGTACTTC. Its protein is CASSPDEREETQYF.

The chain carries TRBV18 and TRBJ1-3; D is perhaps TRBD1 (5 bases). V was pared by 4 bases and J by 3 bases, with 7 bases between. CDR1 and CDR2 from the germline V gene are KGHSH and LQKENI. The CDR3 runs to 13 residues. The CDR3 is CASSQDIGNTIYF. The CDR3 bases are TGTGCCAGCTCACAGGACATTGGAAACACCATATATTTT.

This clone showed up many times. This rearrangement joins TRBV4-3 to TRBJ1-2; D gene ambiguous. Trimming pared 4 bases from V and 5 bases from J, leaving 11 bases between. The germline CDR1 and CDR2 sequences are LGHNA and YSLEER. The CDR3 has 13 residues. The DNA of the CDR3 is TGCGCCAGCAGCCTGGGGTCGGGGTATGGCTACACCTTC. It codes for CASSLGSGYGYTF.

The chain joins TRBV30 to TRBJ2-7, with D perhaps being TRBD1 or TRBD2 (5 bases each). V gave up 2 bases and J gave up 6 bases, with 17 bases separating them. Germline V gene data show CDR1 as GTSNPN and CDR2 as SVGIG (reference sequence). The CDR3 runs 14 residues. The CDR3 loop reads CAWSLGPQPGEQYF. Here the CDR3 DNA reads TGTGCCTGGAGTCTGGGACCTCAGCCCGGCGAGCAGTACTTC.

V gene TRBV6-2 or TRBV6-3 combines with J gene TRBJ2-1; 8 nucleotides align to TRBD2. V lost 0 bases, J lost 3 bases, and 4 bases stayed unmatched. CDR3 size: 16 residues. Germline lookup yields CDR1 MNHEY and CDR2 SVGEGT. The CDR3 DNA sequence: TGTGCCAGCAGTTACTCTCGGCGGGGGGACTACAATGAGCAGTTCTTC. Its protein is CASSYSRRGDYNEQFF.

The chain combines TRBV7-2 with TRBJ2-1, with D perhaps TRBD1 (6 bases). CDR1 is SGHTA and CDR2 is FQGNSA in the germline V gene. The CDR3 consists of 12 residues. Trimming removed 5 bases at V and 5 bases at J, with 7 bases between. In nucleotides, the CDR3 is TGTGCCAGCAGCAGGGGGAACAATGAGCAGTTCTTC. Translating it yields CASSRGNNEQFF.

The CDR3 is CASSWAGTSGGTEQYF. The CDR3 nucleotides are TGTGCCAGCAGCTGGGCAGGGACTAGCGGGGGGACCGAGCAGTACTTC. This rearrangement joins TRBV7-2 to TRBJ2-7; 15 positions match TRBD2. The CDR3 runs to 16 residues. J was trimmed by 6 bases and V by 4 bases; bases with no gene match: 7. Germline V gene data show CDR1 as SGHTA and CDR2 as FQGNSA.

The CDR3 DNA is TGTGCCAGTAGTACCGGGGCACAAGGGGCTTTCTTT. This codes for CASSTGAQGAFF. The chain recombines TRBV19 with TRBJ1-1, with D possibly matching TRBD1 (5 bases). The CDR3 covers 12 residues. From germline, CDR1 is LNHDA and CDR2 SQIVND (reference sequence). V lost 4 bases, J lost 11 bases, and 14 bases lay in between.

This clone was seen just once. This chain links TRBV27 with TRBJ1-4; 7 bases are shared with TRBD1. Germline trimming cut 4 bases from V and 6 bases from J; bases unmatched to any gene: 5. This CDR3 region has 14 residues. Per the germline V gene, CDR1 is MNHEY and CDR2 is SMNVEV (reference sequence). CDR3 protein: CASSSPGTDEKLFF. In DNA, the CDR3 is TGTGCCAGCAGTTCCCCCGGGACAGATGAAAAACTGTTTTTT.

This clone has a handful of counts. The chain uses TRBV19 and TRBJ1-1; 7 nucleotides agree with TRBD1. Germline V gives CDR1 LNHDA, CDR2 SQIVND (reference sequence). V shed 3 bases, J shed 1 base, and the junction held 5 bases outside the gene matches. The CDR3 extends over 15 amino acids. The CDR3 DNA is TGTGCCAGTAGTATCTCGACAGGGAAGAACACTGAAGCTTTCTTT. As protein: CASSISTGKNTEAFF.

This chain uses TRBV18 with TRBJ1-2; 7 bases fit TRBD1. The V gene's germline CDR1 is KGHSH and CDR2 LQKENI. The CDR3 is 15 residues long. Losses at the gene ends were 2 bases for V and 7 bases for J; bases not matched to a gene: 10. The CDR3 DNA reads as TGTGCCAGCTCACCAGGGGGACAGACCTCCCTTGGCTACACCTTC. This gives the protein CASSPGGQTSLGYTF.